This TCR beta chain was found in a study of cytomegalovirus exposure and HLA in healthy donors. Broader study findings: Fewer N-insertions than the roughly 650-donor mean were reportedly shown by an Asian-associated ancestry cluster in a later analysis.

The CDR3 consists of 13 residues. The V end lost 2 bases, the J end lost 8 bases, and 10 bases lay between the germline ends. Germline V lookup: CDR1 MDHEN, CDR2 SYDVKM. Primers for the PCR totalled 60 Vbeta and 13 Jbeta. TCRdb's table, derived via immunoSEQ multiplex PCR, lists solely in-frame clones and lacks some. Recorded here are roughly 220,000 clones; the top ten clones represent over 0.95%. Regarding this clone: The antigen is unknown.

J is TRBJ1-3 and V is TRBV28; D is ambiguous. Specimen: PBMCs. The sequence was collected from a girl aged 2 to 9 in good health and CMV-seropositive. The CDR3 sequence: CASSLVRVDTIYF. CDR3 sequence (DNA): TGTGCCAGCAGTTTAGTCCGGGTGGACACCATATATTTT.